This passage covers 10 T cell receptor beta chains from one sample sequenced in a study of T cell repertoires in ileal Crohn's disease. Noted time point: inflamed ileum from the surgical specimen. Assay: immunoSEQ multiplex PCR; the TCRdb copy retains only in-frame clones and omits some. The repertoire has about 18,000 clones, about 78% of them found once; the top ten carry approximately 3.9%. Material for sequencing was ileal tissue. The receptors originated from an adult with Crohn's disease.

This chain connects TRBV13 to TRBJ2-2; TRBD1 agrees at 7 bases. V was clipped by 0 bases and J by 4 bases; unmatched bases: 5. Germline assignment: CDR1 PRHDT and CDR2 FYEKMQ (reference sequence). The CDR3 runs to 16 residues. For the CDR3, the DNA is TGTGCCAGCAGCTTAGGCCAGGGACAGCTCACCGGGGAGCTGTTTTTT. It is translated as CASSLGQGQLTGELFF.

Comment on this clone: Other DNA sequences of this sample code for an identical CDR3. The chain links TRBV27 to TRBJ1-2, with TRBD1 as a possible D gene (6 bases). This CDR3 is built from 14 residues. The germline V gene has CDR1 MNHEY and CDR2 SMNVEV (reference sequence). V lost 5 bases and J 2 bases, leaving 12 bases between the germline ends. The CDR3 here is CASSTEGGNYGYTF. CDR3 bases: TGTGCCAGCAGTACCGAGGGGGGAAACTATGGCTACACCTTC.

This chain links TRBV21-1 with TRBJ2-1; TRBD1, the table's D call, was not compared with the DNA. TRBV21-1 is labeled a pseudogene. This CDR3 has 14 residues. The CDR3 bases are TGTGCCACCGACGGTAAAGACAGGTTCAATGAGCAGTTCTTC. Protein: CATDGKDRFNEQFF.

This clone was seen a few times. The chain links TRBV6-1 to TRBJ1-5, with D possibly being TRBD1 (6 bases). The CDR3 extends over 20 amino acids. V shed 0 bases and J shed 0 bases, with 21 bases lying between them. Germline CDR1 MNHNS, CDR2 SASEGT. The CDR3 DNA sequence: TGTGCCAGCAGTGAAGCCCGCCTCACCCGGGACAAGTATAGCAATCAGCCCCAGCATTTT. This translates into CASSEARLTRDKYSNQPQHF.

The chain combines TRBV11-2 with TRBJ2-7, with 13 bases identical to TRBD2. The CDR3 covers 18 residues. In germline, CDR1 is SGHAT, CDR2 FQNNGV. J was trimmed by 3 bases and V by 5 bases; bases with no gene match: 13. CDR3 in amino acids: CASSTDGGLAGNYYEQYF. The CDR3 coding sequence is TGTGCCAGCAGCACGGACGGGGGACTAGCGGGAAACTACTACGAGCAGTACTTC.

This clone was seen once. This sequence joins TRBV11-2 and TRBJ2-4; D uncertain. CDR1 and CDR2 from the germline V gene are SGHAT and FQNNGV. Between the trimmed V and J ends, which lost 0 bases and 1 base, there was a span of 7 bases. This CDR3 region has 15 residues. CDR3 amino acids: CASSLDGPAKNIQYF. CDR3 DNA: TGTGCCAGCAGCTTAGATGGGCCCGCCAAAAACATTCAGTACTTC.

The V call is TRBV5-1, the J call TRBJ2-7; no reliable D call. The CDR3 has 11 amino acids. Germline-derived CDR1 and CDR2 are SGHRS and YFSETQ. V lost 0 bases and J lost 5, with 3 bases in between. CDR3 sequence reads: CASSLDNEQYF. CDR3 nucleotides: TGCGCCAGCAGCTTGGACAACGAGCAGTACTTC.

The CDR3, as DNA: TGCGCCAGCAGCCATCTCGCAGGGGGTAATGACAATGGCTACACCTTC. Protein product: CASSHLAGGNDNGYTF. The chain recombines TRBV4-3 with TRBJ1-2; 7 nucleotides line up with TRBD1. CDR1 is LGHNA and CDR2 is YSLEER in the germline V gene. The V segment lost 3 bases and the J segment 6 bases; nucleotides outside the gene matches: 13. The length of the CDR3 is 16 residues.

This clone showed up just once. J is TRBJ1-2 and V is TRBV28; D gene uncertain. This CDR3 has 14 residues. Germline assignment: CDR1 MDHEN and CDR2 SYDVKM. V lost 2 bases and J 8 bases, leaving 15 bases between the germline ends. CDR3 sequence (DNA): TGTGCCAGCAGTTTAGCGGTAGGGATCCGCGGCTACACCTTC. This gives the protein CASSLAVGIRGYTF.

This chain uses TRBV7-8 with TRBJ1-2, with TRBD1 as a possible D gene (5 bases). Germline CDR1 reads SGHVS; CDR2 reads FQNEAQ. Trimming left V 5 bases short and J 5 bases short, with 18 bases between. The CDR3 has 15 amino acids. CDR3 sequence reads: CASSTGPGGGYGYTF. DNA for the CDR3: TGTGCCAGCAGCACCGGCCCCGGGGGAGGGTATGGCTACACCTTC.